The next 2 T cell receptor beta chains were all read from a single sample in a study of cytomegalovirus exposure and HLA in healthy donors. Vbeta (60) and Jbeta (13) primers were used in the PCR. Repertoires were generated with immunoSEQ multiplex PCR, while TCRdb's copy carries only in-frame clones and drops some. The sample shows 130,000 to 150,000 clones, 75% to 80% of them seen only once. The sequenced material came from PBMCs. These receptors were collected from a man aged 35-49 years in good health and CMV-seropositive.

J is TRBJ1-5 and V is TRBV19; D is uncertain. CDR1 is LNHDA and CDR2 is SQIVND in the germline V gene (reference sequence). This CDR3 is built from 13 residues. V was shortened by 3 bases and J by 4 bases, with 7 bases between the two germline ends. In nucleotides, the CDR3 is TGTGCCAGTAGTATTAGAATTAATCAGCCCCAGCATTTT. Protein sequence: CASSIRINQPQHF.

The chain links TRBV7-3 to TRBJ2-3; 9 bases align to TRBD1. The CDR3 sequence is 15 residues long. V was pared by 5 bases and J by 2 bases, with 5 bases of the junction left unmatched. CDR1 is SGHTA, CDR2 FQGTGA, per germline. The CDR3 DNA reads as TGTGCCAGCAGCCGGACAGGGGTAATCACAGATACGCAGTATTTT. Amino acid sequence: CASSRTGVITDTQYF.